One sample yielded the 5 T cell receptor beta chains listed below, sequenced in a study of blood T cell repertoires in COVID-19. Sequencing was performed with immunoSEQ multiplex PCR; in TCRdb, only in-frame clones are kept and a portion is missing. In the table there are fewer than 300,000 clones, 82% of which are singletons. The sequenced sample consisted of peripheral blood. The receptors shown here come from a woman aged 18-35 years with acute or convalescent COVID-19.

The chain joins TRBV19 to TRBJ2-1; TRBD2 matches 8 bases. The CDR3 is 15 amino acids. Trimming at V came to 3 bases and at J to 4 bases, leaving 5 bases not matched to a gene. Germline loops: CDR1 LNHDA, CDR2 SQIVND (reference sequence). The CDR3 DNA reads TGTGCCAGTAGTATTTCAGCGGGAGTATACAATGAGCAGTTCTTC. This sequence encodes CASSISAGVYNEQFF.

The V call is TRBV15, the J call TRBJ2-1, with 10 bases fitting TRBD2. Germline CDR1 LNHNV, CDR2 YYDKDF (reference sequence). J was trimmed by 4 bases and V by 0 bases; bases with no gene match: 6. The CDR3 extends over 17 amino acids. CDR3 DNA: TGTGCCACCAGCAGAGATCGGCCGGGACTAGCGTACAATGAGCAGTTCTTC. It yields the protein CATSRDRPGLAYNEQFF.

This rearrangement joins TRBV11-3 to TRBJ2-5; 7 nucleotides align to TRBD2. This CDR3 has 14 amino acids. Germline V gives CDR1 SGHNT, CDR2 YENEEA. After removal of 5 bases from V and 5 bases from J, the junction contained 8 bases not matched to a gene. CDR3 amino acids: CASSPTGAGETQYF. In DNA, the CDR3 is TGTGCCAGCAGCCCTACCGGAGCGGGGGAGACCCAGTACTTC.

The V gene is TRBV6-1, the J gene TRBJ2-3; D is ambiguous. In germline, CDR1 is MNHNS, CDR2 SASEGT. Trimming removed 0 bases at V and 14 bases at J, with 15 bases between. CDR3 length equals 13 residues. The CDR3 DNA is TGTGCCAGCAGTGAAGCTCCAAGCGATCAAACGTATTTT. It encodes CASSEAPSDQTYF.

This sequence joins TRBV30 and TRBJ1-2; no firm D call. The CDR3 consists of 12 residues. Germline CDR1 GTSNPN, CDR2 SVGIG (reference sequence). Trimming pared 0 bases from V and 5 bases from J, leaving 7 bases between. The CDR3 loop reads CAWSVQMYGYTF. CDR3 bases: TGTGCCTGGAGTGTACAGATGTATGGCTACACCTTC.